The present T cell receptor beta chain was sequenced within a study of cytomegalovirus exposure and HLA in healthy donors (dated by TCRdb to about 2017). Regarding the research as a whole: In an earlier analysis of 587 of the donors, approximately 300 Gb of sequence data and some 120 million unique TCR beta sequences from 180 million or so T cells were reported. Besides the first cohort of 550 to 750 subjects, a separate validation cohort made up of about 120 different subjects was used. The number of typed donors differed by locus: about 620-640 for A, B, C, DRB1 and DQB1; some 500 for DQA1; some 610 for DPA1; and some 430 for DPB1. Every discovery cohort repertoire had been produced on one sequencing platform. Among a few hundred genotyped donors of the cohort, an average of 235,054 unique TCR beta nucleotide sequences were sequenced per donor, 15% to 20% of them non-productive. An early release covering roughly 640 HLA-typed donors comprised 300 to 350 gigabases of sequencing data and approximately 80 million unique TCR sequences. A later analysis re-examined previously published TCR beta repertoires from 610 or so donors and added high-resolution HLA genotyping to investigate patterns of TCR occurrence. A handful of DR-DQ haplotypes were handled as single units for association and clustering because linkage in the cohort was strong. The study used immunosequencing to profile the T cell repertoires of several hundred subjects and linked those repertoires to cytomegalovirus serostatus. Genome-wide SNP genotypes for about 65% of the 666 donors were used in a later genetic analysis, which treated that subset as a discovery cohort. In the later analysis, no new phenotypic data were used to find candidate immune exposures; instead, reliance was placed on TCR beta sequences and their occurrence across donors. To predict cytomegalovirus infection status, the study combined high-throughput TCR immunosequencing, statistical association of individual TCRs with disease status, and machine learning. The study aimed to test whether cataloging public T cell receptors could reveal signatures of past pathogen exposure. Donor age, sex, ethnicity and CMV serostatus were collected together with the repertoire data. In an earlier analysis of 587 of the donors, high-throughput TCR beta sequencing was used to judge whether each TCR beta V gene segment behaved as functional or pseudogenic. Of the roughly 400 genotyped donors, about 84% fell in the genetic ancestry cluster associated with self-reported Caucasian donors. Both class I and class II loci were covered by HLA typing, at four-digit resolution. Overall study outcomes, separate from this receptor: A further reported finding was that TCR beta sequences accurately predicted the HLA-A and HLA-B alleles for most subjects in the first cohort. The presence/absence analyses assumed that sequencing depth was roughly uniform across donors, and that assumption may not be true. Linkage disequilibrium might explain the correlated functional status among segregating V segments, but an unknown experimental factor could not be excluded. The sequencing pipeline was judged likely to have produced a cluster of highly shared sequence variants as a technical artifact. The study listed 150 to 200 TCR beta chains as associated with cytomegalovirus. CMV serostatus was the only immune exposure information available for the cohort. HLA typing was unavailable for some donors at each locus, so association tests used only the typed subset. A later analysis found that most CMV-associated TCR beta chains appeared HLA-restricted, with HLA associations seemingly driven largely by CMV exposure. Cytomegalovirus status was reported to be diagnosed by the classifier with high specificity and sensitivity in both the original and validation cohorts. In a later analysis, around 17,000 TCR beta sequences were associated with specific HLA alleles at a false discovery rate of 0.05. A later genetic analysis reported fewer N-insertions in productive TCRs among donors in an Asian-associated ancestry cluster than the roughly 700-donor mean. Some IMGT-functional V segments, including TRBV6-2 and TRBV6-3, could not be distinguished by the 87-base-pair reads and were therefore excluded. The cohort was sequenced for TCR beta chains only, and without alpha or paired-chain data the features that could be detected were limited. A few of the identified cytomegalovirus-associated TCR beta chains were confirmed in vitro to be specific for cytomegalovirus antigens. Most TCR sequences were seen in very few donors, while some public TCRs were found in many individuals. In a later analysis, TCR association rates were found to vary across HLA loci, with the most associated TCRs seen for DRB1 alleles and the fewest for HLA-C alleles. An association between a missense DCLRE1C variant and V-gene and J-gene trimming of TCR beta chains was found in a later genetic analysis and replicated in an independent cohort. According to a later analysis, parvovirus B19, influenza, CMV and Epstein-Barr virus appeared linked to several top co-occurrence clusters. In a later analysis, HLA-associated TCR beta chains were found to be more clonally expanded and to have lower generation probabilities than equally common non-associated chains. An earlier analysis of approximately 500 of the donors showed that most TCR beta V segments appeared in productive rearrangements either about 87% or about 30% of the time, which broadly matched IMGT annotations. According to the authors, the approach could potentially be generalized to other disease states and immunological phenotypes. When HLA alleles, especially DR and DQ, strongly co-occurred, attributing TCR associations to individual alleles was difficult. The earlier analysis of fewer than 750 of the donors excluded roughly 17 rarely observed V segments, including chromosome 9 orphons, because counts were too low.

Reading from cysteine to phenylalanine, the CDR3 counts 15 amino acids. Kept here is only the CDR3 DNA, which spans 45 bases and is read in frame from base 1. From the germline V gene (reference sequence), CDR1 is LNHDA and CDR2 is SQIVND. Trimming accounts for 1 base at V and 3 bases at J, while the number of junction bases matched to no gene is 5. Libraries were made using the immunoSEQ multiplex PCR assay. The multiplex PCR relied on a mix of 60 forward primers for TCR Vbeta segments and 13 reverse primers for TCR Jbeta segments. The CDR3 region of rearranged TCR beta genes was amplified from genomic DNA by a multiplex PCR assay. On the Illumina HiSeq System, the amplified TCR beta libraries were sequenced as 87-base-pair reads. Processing in the source paper ran as follows. A later analysis tallied 80 million to 95 million unique TCR beta chains across the approximately 670 repertoires, and approximately 12 million of those chains were shared by two or more donors. To remove PCR and sequencing errors, raw reads were error-corrected and collapsed into unique sequences using a nearest-neighbor algorithm that merged closely related sequences. Alignment of CDR3 sequences to IMGT reference sequences was used to assign V, D and J gene segments. For a sequence to be retained, a match of at least six nucleotides was required to both a V gene segment and a J gene segment. Rearrangements were classified as productive when the CDR3 lacked stop codons and remained in frame with V and J, and all other rearrangements were classified as non-productive. CDR3 was defined by IMGT convention, running from the second conserved V-encoded cysteine to the conserved J-encoded phenylalanine. The earlier analysis of 550 to 650 of the donors excluded any sequence lacking an unambiguous match to a single V gene segment. An earlier analysis of a few hundred of the donors called V segments functional above 56.7% productive rearrangements and segregating when the between-donor standard deviation exceeded 5%. A statistical classification framework was built to diagnose cytomegalovirus status from the catalog of TCR beta chain sequences. In a later analysis, TCR nucleotide sequences were compared against IMGT/GENE-DB human TR gene sequences so that V and J genes could be assigned. In a later analysis, CDR3 sequences and most-parsimonious VDJ recombination scenarios were assigned using the TCRdist pipeline. A later analysis defined each TCR beta chain by its CDR3 amino acid sequence plus V-gene family, and excluded reads lacking a unique V-gene family. To address suspected cross-contamination and a sequencing artifact, a later analysis removed roughly 580 highly shared, low-generation-probability nucleotide sequences. A later analysis calculated a clonal expansion index for each public chain from normalized within-repertoire ranks of inferred template counts. In a later analysis, generation probabilities were computed with a VDJ recombination model fitted to out-of-frame rearrangements, and the resulting probabilities were checked against IGoR. In a later analysis, TCR-TCR, TCR-HLA and TCR-CMV co-occurrence was scored with hypergeometric tests, and a repertoire-size bias correction was applied to TCR pairs. In a later analysis, false discovery rates were estimated by permuting HLA or CMV assignments 20 times. A later analysis grouped co-occurring TCRs with DBSCAN, adding TCRdist sequence similarity when clustering within HLA-allele-positive subsets. Repertoires with fewer than 30,000 or more than 120,000 public chains were left out of co-occurrence clustering, as were several repertoires with anomalous nucleotide sharing. TCRdb obtained this table from immuneACCESS and retained in-frame rearrangements with V and J assigned. These tables miss some clones; where compared with another copy, unresolved V genes account for less than half of the shortfall, and the remainder is unexplained. That table supplies the V and J calls and clone size; D and trimming were determined from the DNA. The table for this sample lists more than 85,000 clones; approximately 80% of them were counted only once. The ten largest clones add up to 1.3% of the sample.

To note about this clone: Its antigen is currently not known. Base-call qualities are not available, and no considerably larger clone is one nucleotide away.

The cohort comprised fewer than 700 healthy bone marrow donors. At the time of sampling, all cohort members were nominally healthy, though unrecorded immune exposures were likely present. The donor was CMV seronegative and was included in the group of over 300 seronegative cohort members. A peripheral blood sample was collected from each donor, and TCR beta sequencing was performed on peripheral blood mononuclear cells. Genomic DNA was extracted from the blood cell samples with the Qiagen DNeasy Blood Extraction Kit. The chain joins TRBV19 to TRBJ2-7, with 8 junctional bases fitting TRBD1. The clonotype was recovered from a man in his thirties or forties in good health and CMV-seronegative. Sample: PBMCs. The nucleotides are TGTGCCAGTAGTATAGGAAGCAGGGGGCTCTACGAGCAGTACTTC. This yields the protein CASSIGSRGLYEQYF.